One and the same sample provided the 22 T cell receptor beta chains below, sequenced in a study of beta chain features in type 1 diabetes. Their target antigens are unknown. Findings of the study overall: People with Type 1 diabetes carried modestly yet significantly shorter TCRB CDR3s in all four CD4+ subsets.

Every isolated RNA sample was fully reverse transcribed, so sequencing captured expressed TCRB transcripts. TCRdb's table, derived via immunoSEQ multiplex PCR, lists solely in-frame clones and lacks some. The data hold about 370,000 clones, with around 10% observed a single time. Sample: central memory CD4+ T cells from blood. The source is a man aged 25-45 years with type 1 diabetes.

This chain uses TRBV7-9 with TRBJ1-3; tentative D call: TRBD1 (6 bases). This CDR3 is 15 amino acids long. Germline V gives CDR1 SEHNR, CDR2 FQNEAQ (reference sequence). Trimming shortened V by 1 base and J by 4 bases, and 11 bases separated the two germline ends. CDR3 bases: TGTGCCAGCAGCTTAGACAGGGACTCCGGAAACACCATATATTTT. Protein: CASSLDRDSGNTIYF.

V usage is TRBV5-1 and J usage is TRBJ2-7, with TRBD2 matching over 8 bases. The V gene end was trimmed by 5 bases and the J gene end by 2 bases; junction bases not matched to a gene: 15. The CDR3 length is 17 residues. The V gene's germline CDR1 is SGHRS and CDR2 YFSETQ. DNA for the CDR3: TGCGCCAGCAGTCGCCGCCCAGCGGGAGAGGAGACCTACGAGCAGTACTTC. This encodes CASSRRPAGEETYEQYF.

This clone was observed at least ten times. At the DNA level, this CDR3 is encoded by other sequences in the same sample as well. The V call is TRBV14, the J call TRBJ1-2; perhaps TRBD1 as D (5 bases). CDR1 and CDR2 (germline): SGHDN, FVKESK. The CDR3 sequence is 16 residues long. V lost 4 bases to trimming and J lost 8 bases, with 23 bases between them. The CDR3 loop is CASSPHTGYPSLGYTF. The CDR3 DNA is TGTGCCAGCAGCCCTCACACAGGATACCCCTCATTGGGCTACACCTTC.

This clone has more than one count but fewer than ten. The chain links TRBV6-5 to TRBJ2-1; 9 bases are a match to TRBD1. J lost 6 bases, V lost 5 bases, and 8 bases had no gene match. CDR3 size: 15 residues. CDR1 MNHEY and CDR2 SVGAGI come from the germline V gene. As DNA, the CDR3 is TGTGCCAGCAGTACTCGACAGGGGGTAGTCAATGAGCAGTTCTTC. Its protein is CASSTRQGVVNEQFF.

This sequence joins TRBV4-2 and TRBJ2-6; weak D call: TRBD2 (6 bases). The CDR3 is 15 amino acids. Germline V gene sequence: CDR1 LGHNA, CDR2 YNFKEQ. The V end was cut by 5 bases, the J end by 4 bases, with 12 bases between. The CDR3 bases are TGTGCCAGCAGCTTGGAGGGGTCAGGGGCCAACGTCCTGACTTTC. It specifies CASSLEGSGANVLTF.

This clone was observed a single time. The chain joins TRBV6-5 to TRBJ2-7; 11 nucleotides line up with TRBD1. The germline V gene encodes CDR1 MNHEY and CDR2 SVGAGI. V trimming: 6 bases; J trimming: 4 bases; junction bases outside the gene matches: 5. The CDR3 is 14 residues long. The chain's CDR3 is CASRPGQGGYEQYF. In DNA form, the CDR3 reads TGTGCCAGCAGACCGGGACAGGGGGGGTACGAGCAGTACTTC.

The chain is built from TRBV2 and TRBJ2-2; D call uncertain. This CDR3 has 11 amino acids. V was clipped by 7 bases and J by 6 bases, with 6 bases between them. CDR1 is SNHLY, CDR2 FYNNEI, per germline. CDR3 in DNA: TGTGCCAGCACTTATTCCGGGGAGCTGTTTTTT. This encodes CASTYSGELFF.

The CDR3: CASSQRLAGGREQFF. The CDR3 DNA reads as TGTGCCAGCAGCCAACGACTAGCGGGAGGGAGGGAGCAGTTCTTC. The chain carries TRBV7-9 and TRBJ2-1; 14 bases fit TRBD2. V trimming: 5 bases; J trimming: 10 bases; junction bases outside the gene matches: 7. The CDR3 spans 15 residues. Germline-derived CDR1 and CDR2 are SEHNR and FQNEAQ (reference sequence).

V usage is TRBV7-2 and J usage is TRBJ2-3, with D perhaps TRBD2 (5 bases). V gave up 7 bases and J gave up 1 base, with 15 bases separating them. In germline, CDR1 is SGHTA, CDR2 FQGNSA. The CDR3 runs 15 residues. This CDR3 is CASIGDPSGTDTQYF. CDR3 DNA sequence: TGTGCCAGCATCGGGGATCCCTCCGGCACAGATACGCAGTATTTT.

The chain couples TRBV27 to TRBJ1-1; D may be TRBD1 (6 bases). Trimming took 11 bases from V and 6 from J, leaving 13 bases between them. This CDR3 spans 11 amino acids. CDR1 is MNHEY, CDR2 SMNVEV, per germline (reference sequence). The CDR3 sequence: CASKGGPEAFF. The CDR3 DNA is TGTGCCTCCAAGGGGGGGCCTGAAGCTTTCTTT.

This clone was picked up a small number of times. V gene TRBV7-9 combines with J gene TRBJ2-5; tentatively, D is TRBD1 (7 bases). The DNA end is more similar to TRBJ2-7, so the J call may be wrong. The CDR3 is 16 residues long. CDR1 and CDR2 (germline): SEHNR, FQNEAQ (reference sequence). The CDR3 DNA sequence: TGTGCCAGCAGCTTAGACAGGGGAGGTTCGAGGGGCGAGCAGTACTTC. This sequence encodes CASSLDRGGSRGEQYF.

The chain couples TRBV14 to TRBJ2-7, with 7 nucleotides matching TRBD1. Germline V lookup: CDR1 SGHDN, CDR2 FVKESK. This CDR3 comprises 13 residues. The ends lost 3 bases at V and 3 bases at J; junction bases unmatched: 2. CDR3 sequence: CASSQNRGYEQYF. CDR3 DNA: TGTGCCAGCAGCCAGAACAGGGGCTACGAGCAGTACTTC.

This clone was seen a handful of times. V gene TRBV29-1 combines with J gene TRBJ1-4; weak D call: TRBD1 (5 bases). The V gene's germline CDR1 is SQVTM and CDR2 ANQGSEA. V was cut by 1 base and J by 0 bases, with 15 bases left in between. This CDR3 comprises 17 residues. CDR3 sequence (DNA): TGCAGCGTTGAAGGGGAAAGGGGCCCGGCAACTAATGAAAAACTGTTTTTT. Translating gives CSVEGERGPATNEKLFF.

The rearrangement joins TRBV11-2 to TRBJ1-2, with TRBD1 matching 7 bases. The germline V gene has CDR1 SGHAT and CDR2 FQNNGV. The CDR3 sequence is 14 residues long. V lost 2 bases to trimming and J lost 2 bases; unmatched junction nucleotides: 2. The CDR3 protein is CASSLSQGNYGYTF. CDR3 nucleotides: TGTGCCAGCAGCTTATCACAGGGGAACTATGGCTACACCTTC. Variable domain in full (rest from reference TRBV11-2 and TRBJ1-2): EAGVAQSPRYKIIEKRQSVAFWCNPISGHATLYWYQQILGQGPKLLIQFQNNGVVDDSQLPKDRFSAERLKGVDSTLKIQPAKLEDSAVYLCASSLSQGNYGYTFGSGTRLTVV.

This sequence joins TRBV6-5 and TRBJ2-2, with 11 bases lining up with TRBD2. Germline values: CDR1 MNHEY, CDR2 SVGAGI. The length of the CDR3 is 15 residues. V shed 6 bases and J 5 bases; nucleotides not matched to a gene: 5. The CDR3 DNA sequence: TGTGCCAGCAGCTACCGGACTAGCGGGACCGGGGAGCTGTTTTTT. Its translation is CASSYRTSGTGELFF.

The V call is TRBV27, the J call TRBJ2-7, with 7 nucleotides matching TRBD2. This CDR3 region has 15 residues. The trim removed 0 bases at V and 7 bases at J, leaving 9 bases unmatched. Germline V lookup: CDR1 MNHEY, CDR2 SMNVEV (reference sequence). The chain's CDR3 is CASSLSLAAREEQYF. The CDR3 coding sequence is TGTGCCAGCAGTTTATCCCTAGCGGCTCGGGAGGAGCAGTACTTC.

This chain links TRBV6-1 with TRBJ2-5; D may match TRBD1 or TRBD2 (5 bases each). Looked up from germline, CDR1 is MNHNS and CDR2 is SASEGT. The CDR3 consists of 15 residues. V was shortened by 6 bases and J by 0 bases, with 14 bases between the two germline ends. The CDR3 loop reads CASRTRGRYQETQYF. The DNA of the CDR3 is TGTGCCAGCAGAACCCGGGGCCGATACCAAGAGACCCAGTACTTC.

The chain links TRBV28 to TRBJ2-3; the match to TRBD1 covers 7 bases. This CDR3 comprises 15 residues. Looked up from germline, CDR1 is MDHEN and CDR2 is SYDVKM. V gave up 6 bases and J gave up 4 bases; unmatched junction bases: 10. CDR3 DNA: TGTGCCAGCAGCCCATACCGTCAGGGGGCAGATACGCAGTATTTT. Protein product: CASSPYRQGADTQYF.

The rearrangement uses TRBV19 and TRBJ2-7; D uncertain. The CDR3 covers 13 residues. Per the germline V gene, CDR1 is LNHDA and CDR2 is SQIVND (reference sequence). V lost 6 bases, J lost 4 bases, and 13 bases lay in between. CDR3 sequence reads: CASSVRELYEQYF. DNA of the CDR3: TGTGCCAGTAGCGTCCGAGAACTATACGAGCAGTACTTC.

The chain couples TRBV6-5 to TRBJ2-7, with 11 bases aligning to TRBD1. The germline gives CDR1 MNHEY, CDR2 SVGAGI. The CDR3 length is 15 residues. With V trimmed by 6 bases and J by 3 bases, 7 bases remained unmatched. The DNA of the CDR3 is TGTGCCAGCAGGCGCTGGACAGGGGGCATCTACGAGCAGTACTTC. The encoded protein is CASRRWTGGIYEQYF.

This clone showed up many times. V usage is TRBV27 and J usage is TRBJ2-7; D possibly matches TRBD1 or TRBD2 (5 bases each). Germline V gene lookup returns CDR1 MNHEY and CDR2 SMNVEV (reference sequence). The length of the CDR3 is 14 residues. V dropped 3 bases and J dropped 6 bases, with 15 bases sitting between them. In DNA, the CDR3 is TGTGCCAGCAGTTTGTGGGGACGGGACGGCGAGCAGTACTTC. Its protein is CASSLWGRDGEQYF.

This chain joins TRBV25-1 and TRBJ1-2; D call uncertain. There are 15 residues in the CDR3. V lost 4 bases and J lost 5, with 17 bases in between. CDR1 and CDR2 from the germline V gene are MGHDK and SYGVNS. CDR3 nucleotide sequence: TGTGCCAGCAGTGCGATAGTAAGCTCTGGATATGGCTACACCTTC. Translated, it gives CASSAIVSSGYGYTF.